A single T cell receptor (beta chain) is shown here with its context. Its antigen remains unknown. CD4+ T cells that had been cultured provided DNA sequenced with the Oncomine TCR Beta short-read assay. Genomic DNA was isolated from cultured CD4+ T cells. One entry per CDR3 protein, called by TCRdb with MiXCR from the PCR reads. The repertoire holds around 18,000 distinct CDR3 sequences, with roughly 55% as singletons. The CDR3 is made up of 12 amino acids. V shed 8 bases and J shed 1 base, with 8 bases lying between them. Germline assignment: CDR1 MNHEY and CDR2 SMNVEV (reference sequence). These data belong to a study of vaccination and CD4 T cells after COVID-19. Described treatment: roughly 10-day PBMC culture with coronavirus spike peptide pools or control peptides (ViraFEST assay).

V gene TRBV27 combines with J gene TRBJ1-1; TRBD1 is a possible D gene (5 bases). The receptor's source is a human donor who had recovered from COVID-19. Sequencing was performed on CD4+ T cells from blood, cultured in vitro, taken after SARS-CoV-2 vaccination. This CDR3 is CASRGPNTEAFF. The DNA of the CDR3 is TGTGCCAGCCGGGGACCGAACACTGAAGCTTTCTTT.